This passage covers 20 T cell receptor beta chains from one sample sequenced in a study of blood T cell repertoires in COVID-19. Measured with immunoSEQ multiplex PCR; TCRdb has only the in-frame clones, and not every one. This repertoire shows 130,000 to 150,000 clones, more than 75% found once; its top ten account for around 4.4%. The source material was peripheral blood. The receptors derive from a man aged 60-69 years with acute or convalescent COVID-19.

J is TRBJ2-2 and V is TRBV11-2, with D hard to call. Germline V gives CDR1 SGHAT, CDR2 FQNNGV. V was pared by 2 bases and J by 0 bases, with 13 bases between. The CDR3 spans 17 residues. The CDR3 reads CASSLNFGRANTGELFF. The CDR3 bases are TGTGCCAGCAGCTTAAATTTCGGTCGCGCGAACACCGGGGAGCTGTTTTTT.

The chain uses TRBV6-6 and TRBJ2-3; a weak D match, TRBD2 (5 bases). This CDR3 spans 12 amino acids. Germline values: CDR1 MNHNY, CDR2 SVGAGI (reference sequence). V lost 7 bases, J lost 5 bases, and 10 bases lay in between. CDR3 amino acids: CASTFRGDTQYF. The CDR3 DNA sequence: TGTGCCAGCACCTTCCGGGGAGATACGCAGTATTTT.

This clone was counted between two and nine times. Other DNA sequences in the same sample also yield this CDR3. The J gene is TRBJ1-1, the V gene TRBV28, with TRBD1 identical over 10 bases. Germline CDR1 MDHEN, CDR2 SYDVKM. There are 14 residues in the CDR3. V was clipped by 5 bases and J by 5 bases; unmatched bases: 5. Written as DNA, the CDR3 is TGTGCCAGCAGTCCGGGACAGGGGTATACTGAAGCTTTCTTT. Its translation: CASSPGQGYTEAFF.

Worth noting for this clone: A read error may produce the germline difference seen at one junction end. The chain couples TRBV2 to TRBJ2-7; TRBD1 agrees at 7 bases. Germline CDR1 reads SNHLY; CDR2 reads FYNNEI. The CDR3 covers 15 residues. The chain's CDR3 is CASREGQDKAYEQYF. The CDR3 DNA reads as TGTGCCAGCAGGGAAGGACAGGATAAGGCCTACGAGCAGTACTTC.

The chain recombines TRBV7-2 with TRBJ1-2; D gene unclear. Trimming left V 4 bases short and J 5 bases short, with 8 bases between. Germline loops: CDR1 SGHTA, CDR2 FQGNSA. This CDR3 is built from 12 residues. CDR3 DNA: TGTGCCAGCAGCTCCCTTGCGTATGGCTACACCTTC. Translated, it gives CASSSLAYGYTF.

V usage is TRBV4-2 and J usage is TRBJ2-5; a weak D match, TRBD2 (5 bases). CDR3 length: 12 residues. In germline, CDR1 is LGHNA, CDR2 YNFKEQ. V gave up 0 bases and J gave up 10 bases, with 9 bases separating them. CDR3: CASSQDHGGQYF. CDR3 in DNA: TGTGCCAGCAGCCAAGACCACGGAGGCCAGTACTTC.

The chain recombines TRBV5-1 with TRBJ1-1; 9 bases map to TRBD1. The length of the CDR3 is 15 residues. From germline, CDR1 is SGHRS and CDR2 YFSETQ. V shed 2 bases, J shed 4 bases, and the junction held 6 bases outside the gene matches. The DNA for the CDR3 is TGCGCCAGCAGCTTTACCGGGACAGGGCCCACTGAAGCTTTCTTT. This gives the protein CASSFTGTGPTEAFF.

The rearrangement uses TRBV3-1 (or the pseudogene TRBV3-2) and TRBJ1-5; D is possibly TRBD1 (6 bases). The germline V gene encodes CDR1 LGHDT and CDR2 YNNKEL (reference sequence). V was shortened by 1 base and J by 3 bases, with 13 bases between the two germline ends. CDR3 length: 16 residues. In DNA, the CDR3 is TGTGCCAGCAGCCAAGCAGGGGCTTTCCCCAATCAGCCCCAGCATTTT. It is translated as CASSQAGAFPNQPQHF.

This sequence joins TRBV7-8 and TRBJ2-5, with 8 bases lining up with TRBD1. The CDR3 has 16 residues. Trimming took 7 bases from V and 4 from J; bases not matched to a gene: 14. CDR1 SGHVS and CDR2 FQNEAQ come from the germline V gene. The CDR3 loop reads CASIPWRAGGIETQYF. CDR3 DNA: TGTGCCAGCATCCCATGGCGGGCAGGGGGCATAGAGACCCAGTACTTC.

The chain joins TRBV10-3 to TRBJ2-1; 9 bases match TRBD2. V gave up 8 bases and J gave up 0 bases; unmatched junction bases: 14. Per the germline V gene, CDR1 is ENHRY and CDR2 is SYGVKD. This CDR3 spans 18 amino acids. CDR3: CAIRGSGRFISSYNEQFF. CDR3 sequence (DNA): TGTGCCATCCGGGGGAGCGGGAGGTTCATAAGCTCCTACAATGAGCAGTTCTTC.

V usage is TRBV6-1 and J usage is TRBJ2-3; tentatively, D is TRBD2 (7 bases). Germline CDR1 is MNHNS and CDR2 is SASEGT. The CDR3 spans 17 residues. V gave up 2 bases and J gave up 0 bases, with 15 bases separating them. CDR3 sequence: CASSERRGGFSTDTQYF. In DNA form, the CDR3 reads TGTGCCAGCAGTGAACGCCGCGGGGGCTTTAGCACAGATACGCAGTATTTT.

The chain links TRBV19 to TRBJ1-2; D not certain. V dropped 3 bases and J dropped 6 bases, with 14 bases sitting between them. This CDR3 has 14 residues. Germline CDR1 LNHDA, CDR2 SQIVND (reference sequence). The CDR3 sequence: CASSIIPGENGYTF. CDR3 sequence (DNA): TGTGCCAGTAGTATTATTCCGGGAGAGAATGGCTACACCTTC.

This clone has a handful of counts. This chain links TRBV7-2 with TRBJ2-7; 9 bases line up with TRBD2. In germline, CDR1 is SGHTA, CDR2 FQGNSA. After removal of 5 bases from V and 6 bases from J, the junction contained 8 bases not matched to a gene. This CDR3 is 14 amino acids long. This chain's CDR3 is CASSPRVAGVEQYF. CDR3 coding DNA: TGTGCCAGCAGCCCCCGGGTAGCGGGAGTCGAGCAGTACTTC.

This chain links TRBV9 with TRBJ2-3; 8 positions agree with TRBD1. Losses at the gene ends were 4 bases for V and 4 bases for J; bases not matched to a gene: 11. The CDR3 contains 16 residues. Germline V CDR1 and CDR2: SGDLS, YYNGEE. This chain's CDR3 is CASSKQDREVPDTQYF. Written as DNA, the CDR3 is TGTGCCAGCAGCAAACAGGACAGGGAGGTCCCAGATACGCAGTATTTT.

In DNA form, the CDR3 reads TGTGCCTGGAGGTACTTAGGGGGCACTGAAGCTTTCTTT. Translated: CAWRYLGGTEAFF. The rearrangement joins TRBV30 to TRBJ1-1; D perhaps matches TRBD1 (6 bases). Trimming stripped 3 bases from V and 4 bases from J, with 12 bases between. Germline V CDR1 and CDR2: GTSNPN, SVGIG (reference sequence). The CDR3 sequence is 13 residues long. The full variable domain, completed using reference TRBV30 and TRBJ1-1, is SQTIHQWPATLVQPVGSPLSLECTVEGTSNPNLYWYRQAAGRGLQLLFYSVGIGQISSEVPQNLSASRPQDRQFILSSKKLLLSDSGFYLCAWRYLGGTEAFFGQGTRLTVV.

The gene calls are TRBV19 and TRBJ2-6; 7 bases line up with TRBD1. Germline V gene lookup returns CDR1 LNHDA and CDR2 SQIVND (reference sequence). With 0 bases clipped from V and 4 bases from J, the junction kept 3 bases outside the gene matches. The CDR3 runs to 16 residues. As DNA, the CDR3 is TGTGCCAGTAGTATAGATCCGGGACAGGGGGCCAACGTCCTGACTTTC. Translating gives CASSIDPGQGANVLTF.

The genes are TRBV7-3 and TRBJ1-1; 7 nucleotides match TRBD1. Germline assignment: CDR1 SGHTA and CDR2 FQGTGA. The V gene end was trimmed by 4 bases and the J gene end by 5 bases; junction bases not matched to a gene: 7. The CDR3 loop spans 14 amino acids. CDR3 in DNA: TGTGCCAGCAGCTCCACAGGGGTAGAGACTGAAGCTTTCTTT. Translation: CASSSTGVETEAFF.

About this clone: This specimen includes other DNA sequences encoding the same CDR3. The chain links TRBV5-1 to TRBJ2-3, with a weak D call TRBD1 (6 bases). The length of the CDR3 is 15 residues. V lost 4 bases and J lost 0, with 12 bases in between. Germline V gives CDR1 SGHRS, CDR2 YFSETQ. The CDR3 nucleotides are TGCGCCAGCAGCCCGACAGGAACTAGCACAGATACGCAGTATTTT. Its translation is CASSPTGTSTDTQYF.

The chain uses TRBV7-3 and TRBJ2-3, with 7 bases matching TRBD1. There are 16 residues in the CDR3. The junction had 5 bases not matched to a gene; V was cut back by 0 bases and J by 2 bases. Per germline, CDR1 SGHTA and CDR2 FQGTGA. The CDR3 protein is CASSLTGDSYTDTQYF. The CDR3 coding sequence is TGTGCCAGCAGCTTAACGGGGGACAGCTACACAGATACGCAGTATTTT.

V is TRBV28 and J is TRBJ2-1, with D tentatively TRBD2 (5 bases). This CDR3 has 13 amino acids. V was trimmed by 10 bases and J by 4 bases, leaving 14 bases between them. Germline loops: CDR1 MDHEN, CDR2 SYDVKM. This CDR3 is CAIAAGEYNEQFF. The CDR3 nucleotides are TGTGCCATCGCCGCCGGGGAATACAATGAGCAGTTCTTC.